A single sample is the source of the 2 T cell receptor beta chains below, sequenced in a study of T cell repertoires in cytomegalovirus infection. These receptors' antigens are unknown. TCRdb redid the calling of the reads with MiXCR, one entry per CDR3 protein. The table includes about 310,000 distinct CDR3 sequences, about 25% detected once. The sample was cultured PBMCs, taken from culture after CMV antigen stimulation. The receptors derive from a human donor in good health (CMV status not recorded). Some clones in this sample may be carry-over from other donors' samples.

CDR3: CATSRGTSGTARELFF. CDR3 DNA sequence: TGTGCCACCAGCAGGGGGACTAGCGGGACCGCGAGGGAGCTGTTTTTT. V usage is TRBV15 and J usage is TRBJ2-2, with 13 bases that match TRBD2. The CDR3 contains 16 residues. Trimming took 3 bases from V and 9 from J; bases not matched to a gene: 7. Germline V gene lookup returns CDR1 LNHNV and CDR2 YYDKDF (reference sequence).

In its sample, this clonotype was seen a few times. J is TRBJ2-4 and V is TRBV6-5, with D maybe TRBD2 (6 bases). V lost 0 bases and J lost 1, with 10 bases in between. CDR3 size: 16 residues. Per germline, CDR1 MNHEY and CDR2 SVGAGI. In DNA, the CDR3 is TGTGCCAGCAGTTACTCGGCGGGACTGGCCAAAAACATTCAGTACTTC. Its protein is CASSYSAGLAKNIQYF.